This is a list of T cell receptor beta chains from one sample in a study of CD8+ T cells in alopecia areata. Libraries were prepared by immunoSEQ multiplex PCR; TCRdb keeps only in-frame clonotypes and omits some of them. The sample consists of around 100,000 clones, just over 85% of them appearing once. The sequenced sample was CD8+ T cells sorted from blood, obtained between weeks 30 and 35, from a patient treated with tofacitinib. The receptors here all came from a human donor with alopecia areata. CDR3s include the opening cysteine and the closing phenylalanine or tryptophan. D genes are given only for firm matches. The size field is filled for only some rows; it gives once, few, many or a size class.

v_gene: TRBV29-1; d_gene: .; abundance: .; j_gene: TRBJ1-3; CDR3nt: TGCAGCGCTGTCCTCGCGGGTTCTGGAGGAAACACCATATATTTT; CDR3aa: CSAVLAGSGGNTIYF
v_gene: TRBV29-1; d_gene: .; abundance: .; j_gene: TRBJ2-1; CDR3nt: TGCAGCGTTGAAGGGACTACCACCGCCATTTACAATGAGCAGTTCTTC; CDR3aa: CSVEGTTTAIYNEQFF
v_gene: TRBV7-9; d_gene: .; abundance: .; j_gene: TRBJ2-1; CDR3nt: TGTGCCAGCAGCTTGGGACTTTACAATGAGCAGTTCTTC; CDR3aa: CASSLGLYNEQFF
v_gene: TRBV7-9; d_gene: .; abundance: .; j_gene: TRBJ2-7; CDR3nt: TGTGCCAGCAGCTTATTTTCGGGCAGGAGGCCCTACGAGCAGTACTTC; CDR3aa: CASSLFSGRRPYEQYF
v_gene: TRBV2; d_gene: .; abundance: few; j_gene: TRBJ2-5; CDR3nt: TGTGCCAGCAGTGAAACAGAAGAGACCCAGTACTTC; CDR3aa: CASSETEETQYF
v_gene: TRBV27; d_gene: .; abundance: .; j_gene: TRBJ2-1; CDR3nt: TGTGCCAGCAGTTTTGGTTCCTACAATGAGCAGTTCTTC; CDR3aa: CASSFGSYNEQFF
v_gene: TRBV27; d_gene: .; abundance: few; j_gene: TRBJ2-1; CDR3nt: TGTGCCAGCAGTCACTCCTACAATGAGCAGTTCTTC; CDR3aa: CASSHSYNEQFF
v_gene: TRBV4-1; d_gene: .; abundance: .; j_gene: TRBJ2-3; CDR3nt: TGCGCCAGCAGCCAAGATTGGGTGTGGATAGGGGCGACAGATACGCAGTATTTT; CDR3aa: CASSQDWVWIGATDTQYF
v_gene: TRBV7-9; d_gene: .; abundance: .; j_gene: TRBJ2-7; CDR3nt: TGTGCCAGCAGCTTAGCGTTGGAGAACGAGCAGTACTTC; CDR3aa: CASSLALENEQYF
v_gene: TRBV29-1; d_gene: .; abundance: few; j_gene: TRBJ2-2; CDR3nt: TGCAGCGCCTCGACAGCCTCGAACACCGGGGAGCTGTTTTTT; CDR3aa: CSASTASNTGELFF
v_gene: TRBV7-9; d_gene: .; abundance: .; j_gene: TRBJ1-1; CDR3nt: TGTGCCAGCAGCTCCCCGGGGGGTGGAGGCACTGAAGCTTTCTTT; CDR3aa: CASSSPGGGGTEAFF
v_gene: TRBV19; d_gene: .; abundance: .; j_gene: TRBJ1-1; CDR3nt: TGTGCCAGTAGTATAGCCCCCGGACGCACTGAAGCTTTCTTT; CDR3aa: CASSIAPGRTEAFF
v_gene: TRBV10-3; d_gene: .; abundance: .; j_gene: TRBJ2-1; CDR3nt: TGTGCCATCAGTGAGCCTCGGGACGGCAATGAGCAGTTCTTC; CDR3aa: CAISEPRDGNEQFF
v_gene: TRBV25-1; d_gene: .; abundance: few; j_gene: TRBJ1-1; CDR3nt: TGTGCCAGTAGTACGGGGATGAACACTGAAGCTTTCTTT; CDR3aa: CASSTGMNTEAFF
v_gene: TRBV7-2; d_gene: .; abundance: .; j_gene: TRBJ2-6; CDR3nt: TGTGCCAGCAGCCCAAGCGCTGGGGCCAACGTCCTGACTTTC; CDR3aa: CASSPSAGANVLTF
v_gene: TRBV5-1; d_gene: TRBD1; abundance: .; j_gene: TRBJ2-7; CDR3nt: TGCGCCAGCAGCTTTAAGGGGGCCATCTCCTACGAGCAGTACTTC; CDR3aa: CASSFKGAISYEQYF
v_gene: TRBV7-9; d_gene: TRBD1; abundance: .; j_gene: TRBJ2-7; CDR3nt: TGTGCCAGCAGCCCCGGGACAGGCTCCTACGAGCAGTACTTC; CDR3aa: CASSPGTGSYEQYF
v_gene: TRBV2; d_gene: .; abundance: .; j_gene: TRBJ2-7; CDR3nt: TGTGCCAGCAGTGTTGAACAGACCTACGAGCAGTACTTC; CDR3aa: CASSVEQTYEQYF
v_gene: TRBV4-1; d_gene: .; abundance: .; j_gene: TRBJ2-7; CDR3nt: TGCGCCAGCAGCCAAGATCGAGTCGGGCTCTACGAGCAGTACTTC; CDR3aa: CASSQDRVGLYEQYF
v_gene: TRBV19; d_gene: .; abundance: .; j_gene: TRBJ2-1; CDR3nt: TGTGCCAGTAGTAGCGGCGGGGATTACAATGAGCAGTTCTTC; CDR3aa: CASSSGGDYNEQFF
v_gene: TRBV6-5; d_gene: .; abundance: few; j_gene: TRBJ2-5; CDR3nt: TGTGCCAGCAGTTACGGACTAAAAGAGACCCAGTACTTC; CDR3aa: CASSYGLKETQYF
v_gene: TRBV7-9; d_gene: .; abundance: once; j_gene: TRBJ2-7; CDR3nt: TGTGCCAGCAGCTTAGGAGCAAGAAAGTGGGCCGAGCAGTACTTC; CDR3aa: CASSLGARKWAEQYF
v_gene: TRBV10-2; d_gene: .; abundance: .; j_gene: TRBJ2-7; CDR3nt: TGCGCCAGCAGTCACTCAGACTACTACGAGCAGTACTTC; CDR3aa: CASSHSDYYEQYF
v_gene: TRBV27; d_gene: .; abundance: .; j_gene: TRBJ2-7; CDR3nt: TGTGCCAGCAGTCCTCAACCAGCCGAGCAGTACTTC; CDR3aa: CASSPQPAEQYF
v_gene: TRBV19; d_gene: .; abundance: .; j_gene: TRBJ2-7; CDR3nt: TGTGCCAGTAGTATAGTAGACGGCTCCGAGCAGTACTTC; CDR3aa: CASSIVDGSEQYF
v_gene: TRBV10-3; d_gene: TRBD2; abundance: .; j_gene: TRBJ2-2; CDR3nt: TGTGCCATCAGTGGAGTCTGGCTAGCGGTAGAGAACACCGGGGAGCTGTTTTTT; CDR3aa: CAISGVWLAVENTGELFF
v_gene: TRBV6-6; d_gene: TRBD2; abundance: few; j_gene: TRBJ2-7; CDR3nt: TGTGCCAGCAGTTACTCTAGCGGGAGCTCCTACGAGCAGTACTTC; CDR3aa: CASSYSSGSSYEQYF
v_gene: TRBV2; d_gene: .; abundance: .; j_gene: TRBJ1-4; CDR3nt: TGTGCCACCATCCTGGAAGGGCTTAATGAAAAACTGTTTTTT; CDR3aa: CATILEGLNEKLFF
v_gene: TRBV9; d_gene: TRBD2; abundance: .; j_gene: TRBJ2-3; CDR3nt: TGTGCCAGCAGCTCCTCACTAGCGGGAGACACAGATACGCAGTATTTT; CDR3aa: CASSSSLAGDTDTQYF
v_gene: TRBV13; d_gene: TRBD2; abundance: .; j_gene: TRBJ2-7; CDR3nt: TGTGCCAGCAGCTCCGGGACTACCTACGAGCAGTACTTC; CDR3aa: CASSSGTTYEQYF
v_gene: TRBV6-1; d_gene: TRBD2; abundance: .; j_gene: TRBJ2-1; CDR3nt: TGTGCCAGCAGTGAAGCGCCTAGCGGGAGTGGTAATGAGCAGTTCTTC; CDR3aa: CASSEAPSGSGNEQFF
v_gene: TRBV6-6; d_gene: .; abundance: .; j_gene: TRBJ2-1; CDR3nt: TGTGCCAGCAGTTTGGGACCCCGATACAATGAGCAGTTCTTC; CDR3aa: CASSLGPRYNEQFF
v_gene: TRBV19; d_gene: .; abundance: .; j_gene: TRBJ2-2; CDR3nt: TGTGCCAGTAGTCCTCGAGAAACGGTCAACACCGGGGAGCTGTTTTTT; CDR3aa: CASSPRETVNTGELFF
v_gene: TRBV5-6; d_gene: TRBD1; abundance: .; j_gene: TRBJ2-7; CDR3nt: TGTGCCAGCAGAGCCACAGGGGAATCCTCCTACGAGCAGTACTTC; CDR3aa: CASRATGESSYEQYF
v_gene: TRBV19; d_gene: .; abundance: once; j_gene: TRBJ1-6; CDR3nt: TGTGCCAGCCAAAAGGGCGGAGAAGGTTCACCCCTCCACTTT; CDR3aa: CASQKGGEGSPLHF
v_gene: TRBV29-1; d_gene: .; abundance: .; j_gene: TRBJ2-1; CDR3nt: TGCAGCGTTGAAGTGGAGGGGTTGGACAATGAGCAGTTCTTC; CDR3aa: CSVEVEGLDNEQFF
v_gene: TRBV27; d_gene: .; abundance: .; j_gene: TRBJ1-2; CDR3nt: TGTGCCAGCGGCATTGGGGGGGCCCCCTATGGCTACACCTTC; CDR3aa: CASGIGGAPYGYTF
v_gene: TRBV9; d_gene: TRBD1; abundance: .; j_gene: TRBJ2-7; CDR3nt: TGTGCCAGCAGCGGGGCACAGGGGGCGTTTATCTACGAGCAGTACTTC; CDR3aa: CASSGAQGAFIYEQYF
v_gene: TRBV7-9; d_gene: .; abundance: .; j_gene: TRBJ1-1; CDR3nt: TGTGCCAGCAGCTTAGGCGGGTTTGAAGCTTTCTTT; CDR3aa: CASSLGGFEAFF
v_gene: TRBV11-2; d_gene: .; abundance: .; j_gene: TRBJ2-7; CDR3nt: TGTGCCAGCAGCTTAGCTCAACTGTACGAGCAGTACTTC; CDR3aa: CASSLAQLYEQYF
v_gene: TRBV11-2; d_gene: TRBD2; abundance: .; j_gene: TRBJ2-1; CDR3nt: TGTGCCAGCAGCCCTAGCGGGGGGGCATACAATGAGCAGTTCTTC; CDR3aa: CASSPSGGAYNEQFF
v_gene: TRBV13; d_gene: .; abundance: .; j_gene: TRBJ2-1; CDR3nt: TGTGCCAGCAGGTCATCTCAGACCCAGGGGGGATACAATGAGCAGTTCTTC; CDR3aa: CASRSSQTQGGYNEQFF
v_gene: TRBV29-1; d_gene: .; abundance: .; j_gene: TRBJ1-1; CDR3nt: TGCAGCGTTGAGGGCAGAGAAGCTTTCTTT; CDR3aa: CSVEGREAFF
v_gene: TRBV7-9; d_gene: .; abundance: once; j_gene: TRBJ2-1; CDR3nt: TGTGCCAGCAGCCCCGCGAACAATGAGCAGTTCTTC; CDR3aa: CASSPANNEQFF
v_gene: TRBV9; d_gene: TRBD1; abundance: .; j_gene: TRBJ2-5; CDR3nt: TGTGCCAGCAGCGTAGCTGGCAGGGGGACGGAGACCCAGTACTTC; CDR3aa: CASSVAGRGTETQYF
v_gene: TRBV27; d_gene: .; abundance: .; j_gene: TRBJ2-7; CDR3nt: TGTGCCAGCAGTTTGACGGGGCAAGAGCAGTACTTC; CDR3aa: CASSLTGQEQYF
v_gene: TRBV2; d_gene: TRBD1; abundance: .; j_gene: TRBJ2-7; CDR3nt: TGTGCCAGCAGGGCCCCCGTAGGACAGGGGGGCTACGAGCAGTACTTC; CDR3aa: CASRAPVGQGGYEQYF
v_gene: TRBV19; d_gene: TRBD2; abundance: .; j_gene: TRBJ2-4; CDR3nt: TGTGCCAGTACCGAGACTAGCGGGCGGAACATTCAGTACTTC; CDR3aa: CASTETSGRNIQYF
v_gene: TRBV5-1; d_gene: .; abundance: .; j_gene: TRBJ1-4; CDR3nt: TGCGCCAGCAGCTCCGCCCCAGGGATCGCTAATGAAAAACTGTTTTTT; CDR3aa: CASSSAPGIANEKLFF
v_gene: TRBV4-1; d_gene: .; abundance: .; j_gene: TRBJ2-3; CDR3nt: TGCGCCAGCAGCCAAGAGTCGGCTAGCAGCACAGATACGCAGTATTTT; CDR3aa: CASSQESASSTDTQYF